One and the same sample provided the 15 T cell receptor beta chains below, sequenced in a study of regulatory T cells in long-lasting Graves disease. Arm-PCR of CDR3 regions with iRepertoire HTBI primers generated TCR beta libraries. TCRdb independently ran MiXCR on the multiplex PCR reads; one entry per CDR3 protein. This table holds more than 650,000 distinct CDR3 sequences, 25% to 35% found once. The sample's time point: persistent/refractory GD, antithyroid drugs over 5 years with positive TRAb. PBMC-extracted RNA yielded the TCR library. The sequencing used peripheral blood mononuclear cells (PBMCs), collected when the disease was refractory, from a patient treated with antithyroid drugs. Receptors were obtained from a female donor with Graves disease.

Points on this clonotype: The CDR3 end shows no conserved phenylalanine or tryptophan, and so a read error is likely. The J gene is TRBJ2-7, the V gene TRBV9; 9 positions agree with TRBD1. Per germline, CDR1 SGDLS and CDR2 YYNGEE. V was clipped by 6 bases and J by 5 bases; unmatched bases: 6. CDR3 size: 13 residues. The CDR3 is CASTGTGSHEQYL. CDR3 bases: TGTGCCAGCACCGGGACAGGGTCCCACGAGCAGTACCTC.

The chain carries TRBV5-1 and TRBJ1-5; a possible D gene is TRBD1 (5 bases). Trimming left V 0 bases short and J 3 bases short, with 10 bases between. The CDR3 loop spans 15 amino acids. CDR1 is SGHRS and CDR2 is YFSETQ in the germline V gene. The CDR3 bases are TGCGCCAGCAGCTTGGCAGGGAGCCTCAATCAGCCCCAGCATTTT. It encodes CASSLAGSLNQPQHF.

This clonotype was seen more than once but under ten times. The rearrangement uses TRBV5-1 and TRBJ1-1; no firm D call. Germline loops: CDR1 SGHRS, CDR2 YFSETQ. Trimming shortened V by 0 bases and J by 1 base, and 13 bases separated the two germline ends. The CDR3 covers 16 residues. Here the CDR3 DNA reads TGCGCCAGCAGCTTGGCATTAGTCTCCCCGAACACTGAAGCTTTCTTT. It yields the protein CASSLALVSPNTEAFF.

This clonotype has a single count. A much larger clone differs from this one at a single base, so this may be a read error. J is TRBJ1-1 and V is TRBV7-6; perhaps TRBD1 as D (6 bases). Germline CDR1 SGHVS, CDR2 FNYEAQ. This CDR3 has 13 amino acids. The CDR3 spells CASSRVDSLEDFF. Written as DNA, the CDR3 is TGTGCCAGCAGCCGCGTGGACAGCCTCGAAGATTTCTTT.

The chain is built from TRBV9 and TRBJ2-2, with 8 nucleotides matching TRBD1. With V trimmed by 0 bases and J by 10 bases, 11 bases remained unmatched. Looked up from germline, CDR1 is SGDLS and CDR2 is YYNGEE. This CDR3 comprises 16 residues. The DNA for the CDR3 is TGTGCCAGCAGCGTAGGGCAGGGGGCCCTCTCCGAGGAGCTGTTTTTT. As protein: CASSVGQGALSEELFF.

This clonotype was detected only a few times. This chain links TRBV5-1 with TRBJ2-7, with TRBD2 matching over 7 bases. This CDR3 has 15 amino acids. V was clipped by 1 base and J by 0 bases; unmatched bases: 4. The germline gives CDR1 SGHRS, CDR2 YFSETQ. The CDR3 sequence: CASSLFGGSSYEQYF. As DNA, the CDR3 is TGCGCCAGCAGCTTGTTCGGGGGGAGCTCCTACGAGCAGTACTTC.

This clonotype was detected only once. The chain joins TRBV9 to TRBJ1-5, with a possible D match to TRBD1 (5 bases). V was clipped by 3 bases and J by 2 bases, with 9 bases between them. Per germline, CDR1 SGDLS and CDR2 YYNGEE. The CDR3 has 14 residues. The CDR3 DNA reads TGTGCCAGCAGCGCCGACAGTGGCAATCAGCCCCAGCATTTT. This gives the protein CASSADSGNQPQHF.

This chain joins TRBV2 and TRBJ1-1; D is undetermined. V lost 8 bases to trimming and J lost 2 bases, with 18 bases between them. The germline gives CDR1 SNHLY, CDR2 FYNNEI. This CDR3 is built from 15 residues. For the CDR3, the DNA is TGTGCCAGCCTTAAAAGCTTCCTAGGCAACACTGAAGCTTTCTTT. Its translation: CASLKSFLGNTEAFF. The variable domain in full, completed from reference TRBV2 and TRBJ1-1, reads EPEVTQTPSHQVTQMGQEVILRCVPISNHLYFYWYRQILGQKVEFLVSFYNNEISEKSEIFDDQFSVERPDGSNFTLKIRSTKLEDSAMYFCASLKSFLGNTEAFFGQGTRLTVV.

Only a few counts were recorded for this clonotype. The chain has TRBV20-1 and TRBJ1-6; the match to TRBD1 covers 9 bases. The CDR3 totals 17 residues. CDR1 DFQATT and CDR2 SNEGSKA come from the germline V gene (reference sequence). With 0 bases clipped from V and 7 bases from J, the junction kept 10 bases outside the gene matches. CDR3 in amino acids: CSARDPYRDRENSPLHF. As DNA, the CDR3 is TGCAGTGCTAGAGATCCTTACCGGGACAGGGAGAATTCACCCCTCCACTTT.

The chain uses TRBV13 and TRBJ2-1; D perhaps matches TRBD1 (6 bases). The germline gives CDR1 PRHDT, CDR2 FYEKMQ (reference sequence). The CDR3 runs 15 residues. V shed 5 bases and J shed 6 bases, with 17 bases lying between them. Written as DNA, the CDR3 is TGTGCCAGCAGCGAGGGACAATTGGCCGTCAATGAGCAGTTCTTC. Amino acids: CASSEGQLAVNEQFF.

The chain links TRBV4-2 to TRBJ2-7; D tentatively fits TRBD1 or TRBD2 (6 bases each). Germline-derived CDR1 and CDR2 are LGHNA and YNFKEQ. The CDR3 has 15 amino acids. V lost 2 bases to trimming and J lost 3 bases, with 14 bases between them. The CDR3 loop reads CASSQTGDTRYEQYF. The CDR3 DNA reads as TGTGCCAGCAGCCAAACGGGGGACACCCGCTACGAGCAGTACTTC.

This clonotype was recorded a few times. CDR3 DNA: TGTGCCAGCAGTACAGGGGGCGGGGAGCAGTACTTC. This gives the protein CASSTGGGEQYF. The chain joins TRBV28 to TRBJ2-7, with 9 positions matching TRBD1. The CDR3 is 12 amino acids. Germline V gene sequence: CDR1 MDHEN, CDR2 SYDVKM. With 5 bases clipped from V and 7 bases from J, the junction kept 3 bases outside the gene matches.

V gene TRBV27 combines with J gene TRBJ1-1, with 9 bases matching TRBD1. After removal of 0 bases from V and 1 base from J, the junction contained 3 bases not matched to a gene. The CDR3 spans 16 residues. Germline V gene sequence: CDR1 MNHEY, CDR2 SMNVEV (reference sequence). For the CDR3, the DNA is TGTGCCAGCAGTTTATCGGGACAGGGTTGGAACACTGAAGCTTTCTTT. Translation: CASSLSGQGWNTEAFF.

This clonotype was found a few times. The chain is built from TRBV7-9 and TRBJ2-5; D is unclear. V lost 2 bases and J lost 0, with 7 bases in between. CDR1 and CDR2 (germline): SEHNR, FQNEAQ (reference sequence). There are 14 residues in the CDR3. The CDR3, as DNA: TGTGCCAGCAGCTTAAGTCCAGACCAAGAGACCCAGTACTTC. Its protein is CASSLSPDQETQYF.

This clonotype was counted a few times. As DNA, the CDR3 is TGTGCCAGCAGCTTCTCAGGGGGAGATGGCTACACCTTC. It encodes CASSFSGGDGYTF. This chain links TRBV11-2 with TRBJ1-2, with 7 bases matching TRBD1. The CDR3 runs to 13 residues. V dropped 3 bases and J dropped 6; count of bases not matched to a gene: 4. The germline V gene has CDR1 SGHAT and CDR2 FQNNGV. Filled out from reference TRBV11-2 and TRBJ1-2, the complete variable domain reads EAGVAQSPRYKIIEKRQSVAFWCNPISGHATLYWYQQILGQGPKLLIQFQNNGVVDDSQLPKDRFSAERLKGVDSTLKIQPAKLEDSAVYLCASSFSGGDGYTFGSGTRLTVV.